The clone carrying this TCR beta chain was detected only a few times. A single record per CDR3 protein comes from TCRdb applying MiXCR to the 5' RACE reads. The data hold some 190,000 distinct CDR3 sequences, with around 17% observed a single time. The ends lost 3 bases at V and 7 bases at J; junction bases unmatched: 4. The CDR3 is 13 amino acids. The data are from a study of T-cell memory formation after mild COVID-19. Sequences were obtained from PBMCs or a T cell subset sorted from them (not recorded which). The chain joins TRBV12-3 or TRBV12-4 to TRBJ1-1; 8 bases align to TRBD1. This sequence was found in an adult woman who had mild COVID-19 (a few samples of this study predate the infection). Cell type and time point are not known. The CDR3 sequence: CASSFTDRVEAFF. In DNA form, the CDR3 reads TGTGCCAGCAGTTTCACGGACAGGGTTGAAGCTTTCTTT.